These T cell receptor beta chains were read from a single sample in a study of preoperative IRX-2 immunotherapy in early breast cancer. TCRdb's copy holds only in-frame clones and misses some; the assay was immunoSEQ multiplex PCR. The sample shows some 59,000 clones, 94% of them seen only once. The sample was gathered from a patient treated with IRX-2 immunotherapy. The source is a human donor with breast cancer. The CDR3 runs from the conserved cysteine through the conserved F or W. D genes are given only for firm matches. Clone sizes are given selectively: once, few, many, or a class where the clone is expanded.

clone_size j_call d_call v_call cdr3_length cdr3_aa cdr3_nt
NA TRBJ1-5 NA TRBV28 17 CASSLTTGGYSNQPQHF TGTGCCAGCAGTTTAACGACGGGGGGATATAGCAATCAGCCCCAGCATTTT
once TRBJ1-2 TRBD1 TRBV6-5 14 CASSFLRDRDGYTF TGTGCCAGCAGTTTCCTCCGGGACAGGGATGGCTACACCTTC
NA TRBJ2-3 TRBD2 TRBV7-3 16 CASSLTGGWNTDTQYF TGTGCCAGCAGCTTAACGGGGGGGTGGAACACAGATACGCAGTATTTT
NA TRBJ2-7 NA TRBV10-3 14 CAISEVVRGYEQYF TGTGCCATCAGTGAGGTTGTCCGCGGCTACGAGCAGTACTTC
NA TRBJ1-5 NA TRBV10-3 14 CAISETGSGQPQHF TGTGCCATCAGTGAGACAGGGTCCGGTCAGCCCCAGCATTTT
NA TRBJ1-5 NA TRBV7-6 14 CASSLGHSNQPQHF TGTGCCAGCAGCTTAGGTCATAGCAATCAGCCCCAGCATTTT
once TRBJ2-7 TRBD1 TRBV5-4 14 CASSLGTGEYEQYF TGTGCCAGCAGCCTAGGGACAGGGGAGTACGAGCAGTACTTC
NA TRBJ1-1 TRBD1 TRBV25-1 15 CASSESWTGADEAFF TGTGCCAGCAGTGAATCGTGGACAGGAGCGGATGAAGCTTTCTTT
NA TRBJ2-1 NA TRBV5-6 15 CASSLGIGGNNEQFF TGTGCCAGCAGCTTGGGAATTGGGGGGAACAATGAGCAGTTCTTC
NA TRBJ1-4 NA TRBV13 15 CASSSPQRGTEKLFF TGTGCCAGCAGCTCCCCACAACGGGGGACCGAAAAACTGTTTTTT
NA TRBJ2-2 NA TRBV4-3 16 CASSRSAGAATGELFF TGCGCCAGCAGCCGAAGTGCGGGGGCGGCTACCGGGGAGCTGTTTTTT
NA TRBJ1-1 TRBD1 TRBV29-1 15 CSVARTGGYSTEAFF TGCAGCGTTGCCCGGACAGGGGGCTACAGCACTGAAGCTTTCTTT
NA TRBJ1-2 TRBD1 TRBV5-1 14 CASSWGDRNYGYTF TGCGCCAGCAGCTGGGGGGACAGGAACTATGGCTACACCTTC
NA TRBJ2-5 NA TRBV6-5 11 CASRGPGPLYF TGTGCCAGCAGGGGACCGGGACCATTGTACTTC
NA TRBJ1-5 NA TRBV28 15 CASSLLGKGNQPQHF TGTGCCAGCAGTTTACTCGGGAAGGGGAATCAGCCCCAGCATTTT
NA TRBJ2-4 NA TRBV11-2 18 CASSFRGSQGIAKNIQYF TGTGCCAGCAGCTTCCGGGGGTCTCAGGGGATAGCCAAAAACATTCAGTACTTC
NA TRBJ2-5 TRBD2 TRBV7-2 16 CASSPLILAGGQTQYF TGTGCCAGCAGCCCCCTGATCCTAGCGGGAGGGCAGACCCAGTACTTC
NA TRBJ2-5 NA TRBV10-3 11 CAIREQETQYF TGTGCCATCAGGGAACAAGAGACCCAGTACTTC
NA TRBJ2-2 NA TRBV6-5 14 CASSRPGGVGELFF TGTGCCAGCAGTAGACCAGGGGGGGTCGGGGAGCTGTTTTTT
NA TRBJ2-3 NA TRBV6-5 12 CASSGAADTQYF TGTGCCAGCTCTGGGGCAGCAGATACGCAGTATTTT
NA TRBJ2-7 TRBD2 TRBV27 14 CASTALAGSYEQYF TGTGCCAGCACCGCACTAGCGGGTTCCTACGAGCAGTACTTC
NA TRBJ2-3 TRBD1 TRBV27 16 CASSFLGQGAVDTQYF TGTGCCAGCAGTTTCTTGGGACAGGGGGCTGTGGATACGCAGTATTTT
NA TRBJ2-7 TRBD1 TRBV6-5 15 CASSYPGQGGYEQYF TGTGCCAGCAGTTATCCGGGACAGGGAGGCTACGAGCAGTACTTC
NA TRBJ1-3 NA TRBV5-1 12 CASRSYGNTIYF TGCGCCAGCAGATCCTATGGAAACACCATATATTTT
NA TRBJ2-3 TRBD2 TRBV5-1 17 CASSSPASGASTDTQYF TGCGCCAGCAGCTCGCCCGCTAGCGGTGCTAGCACAGATACGCAGTATTTT
once TRBJ1-2 NA TRBV19 12 CASSIVGYGYTF TGTGCCAGTAGTATAGTTGGCTATGGCTACACCTTC
NA TRBJ2-7 TRBD1 TRBV18 15 CASSPPGQAPYEQYF TGTGCCAGCTCACCCCCGGGACAGGCCCCCTACGAGCAGTACTTC
NA TRBJ1-2 TRBD1 TRBV19 15 CASSIDRGRDYGYTF TGTGCCAGTAGTATTGACAGGGGGCGAGACTATGGCTACACCTTC
NA TRBJ1-1 NA TRBV30 14 CAGKARGVNTEAFF TGTGCCGGCAAAGCGAGGGGGGTGAACACTGAAGCTTTCTTT
NA TRBJ2-1 TRBD1 TRBV28 21 CASSSPGGGQGINPSYNEQFF TGTGCCAGCAGTTCACCGGGAGGGGGACAGGGGATTAACCCCTCCTACAATGAGCAGTTCTTC
NA TRBJ1-5 TRBD1 TRBV6-5 13 CASSPDRDQPQHF TGTGCCAGCAGTCCTGACAGGGATCAGCCCCAGCATTTT
NA TRBJ2-4 NA TRBV7-9 15 CASSLLGPPASIQYF TGTGCCAGCAGCCTTTTGGGGCCCCCCGCGAGCATTCAGTACTTC
once TRBJ1-3 NA TRBV5-1 15 CASSLVTSSGNTIYF TGCGCCAGCAGCTTGGTTACGAGCTCTGGAAACACCATATATTTT
NA TRBJ2-1 TRBD2 TRBV7-2 15 CASTELGLAGDEQFF TGTGCCAGCACCGAGCTGGGGCTAGCGGGGGATGAGCAGTTCTTC
NA TRBJ1-5 NA TRBV6-1 13 CASRVDGNQPQHF TGTGCCAGCAGGGTAGATGGCAATCAGCCCCAGCATTTT
NA TRBJ1-6 TRBD1 TRBV7-9 17 CASSLDAGTGGGSPLHF TGTGCCAGCAGCTTAGATGCCGGGACAGGGGGCGGGTCACCCCTCCACTTT
NA TRBJ2-2 NA TRBV5-5 16 CASSLESRVQTGELFF TGTGCCAGCAGCTTGGAGTCGCGGGTCCAGACCGGGGAGCTGTTTTTT
NA TRBJ1-1 TRBD1 TRBV4-2 14 CASSQDLGQIEAFF TGTGCCAGCAGCCAAGATCTGGGACAGATTGAAGCTTTCTTT
NA TRBJ1-3 NA TRBV28 11 CASSSPYTIYF TGTGCCAGCAGTTCCCCTTACACCATATATTTT
NA TRBJ1-3 NA TRBV7-6 15 CASSLVLYPGNTIYF TGTGCCAGCAGCTTAGTGCTCTACCCTGGAAACACCATATATTTT
NA TRBJ1-4 NA TRBV4-1 15 CASSQDAGIGEKLFF TGCGCCAGCAGCCAAGATGCAGGAATCGGGGAAAAACTGTTTTTT
NA TRBJ2-4 NA TRBV7-9 14 CASSRQEGSNIQYF TGTGCCAGCAGCCGACAGGAAGGCTCAAACATTCAGTACTTC
few TRBJ2-3 NA TRBV28 14 CASRPETSTDTQYF TGTGCCAGCAGGCCGGAGACAAGCACAGATACGCAGTATTTT
NA TRBJ2-3 TRBD1 TRBV11-3 18 CASSLDYTGTGGIDTQYF TGTGCCAGCAGCTTAGACTATACCGGGACAGGGGGCATAGATACGCAGTATTTT
NA TRBJ2-1 TRBD1 TRBV6-1 15 CASSVEGARVDEQFF TGTGCCAGCAGTGTCGAGGGGGCCAGGGTGGATGAGCAGTTCTTC
NA TRBJ1-5 NA TRBV28 15 CASRTMGGADQPQHF TGTGCCAGCAGGACGATGGGGGGGGCTGATCAGCCCCAGCATTTT
NA TRBJ1-4 NA TRBV7-2 15 CASSPRGGLEEKLFF TGTGCCAGCAGCCCTCGGGGTGGGCTCGAGGAAAAACTGTTTTTT
NA TRBJ1-2 NA TRBV15 18 CATSRVVRQARTFYGYTF TGTGCCACCAGCAGAGTAGTGCGTCAGGCAAGAACTTTCTATGGCTACACCTTC
NA TRBJ2-1 NA TRBV4-2 16 CASSQRRGQLYNEQFF TGTGCCAGCAGCCAACGACGCGGACAGCTTTACAATGAGCAGTTCTTC
NA TRBJ1-2 NA TRBV27 13 CASSLGWGYGYTF TGTGCCAGCAGTTTGGGATGGGGGTATGGCTACACCTTC
NA TRBJ2-1 NA TRBV27 15 CASSLRDSVINEQFF TGTGCCAGCAGTTTACGGGACTCAGTTATCAATGAGCAGTTCTTC